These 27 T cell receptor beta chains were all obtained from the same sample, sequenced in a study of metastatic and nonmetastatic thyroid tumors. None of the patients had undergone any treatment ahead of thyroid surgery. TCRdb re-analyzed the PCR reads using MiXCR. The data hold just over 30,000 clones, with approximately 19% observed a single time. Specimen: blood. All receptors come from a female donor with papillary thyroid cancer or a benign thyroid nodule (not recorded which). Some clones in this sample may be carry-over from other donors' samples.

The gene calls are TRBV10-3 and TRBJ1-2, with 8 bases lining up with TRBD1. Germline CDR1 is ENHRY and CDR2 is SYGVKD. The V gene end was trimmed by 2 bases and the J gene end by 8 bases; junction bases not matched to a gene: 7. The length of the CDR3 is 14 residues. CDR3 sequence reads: CAISERGRTGGYTF. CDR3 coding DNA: TGTGCCATCAGTGAGAGGGGGCGGACAGGGGGCTACACCTTC.

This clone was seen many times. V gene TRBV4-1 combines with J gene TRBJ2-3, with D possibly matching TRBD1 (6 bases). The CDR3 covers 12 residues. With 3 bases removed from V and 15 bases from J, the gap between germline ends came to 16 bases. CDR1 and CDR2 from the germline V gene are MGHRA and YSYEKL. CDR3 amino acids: CASSHPGQEPYF. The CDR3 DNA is TGCGCCAGCAGCCATCCGGGACAAGAACCTTATTTT.

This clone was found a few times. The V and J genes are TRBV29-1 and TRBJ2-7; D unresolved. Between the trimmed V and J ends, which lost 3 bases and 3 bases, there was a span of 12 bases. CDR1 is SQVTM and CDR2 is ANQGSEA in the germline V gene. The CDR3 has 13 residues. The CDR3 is CSVDRPGDYEQYF. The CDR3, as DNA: TGCAGCGTTGACAGGCCTGGGGACTACGAGCAGTACTTC.

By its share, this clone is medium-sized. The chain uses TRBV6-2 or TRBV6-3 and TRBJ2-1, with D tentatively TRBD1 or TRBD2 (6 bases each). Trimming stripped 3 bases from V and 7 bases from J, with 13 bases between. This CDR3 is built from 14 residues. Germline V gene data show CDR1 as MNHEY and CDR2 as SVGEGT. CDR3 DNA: TGTGCCAGCAGTTATATCGGGGGCTCTAATGAGCAGTTCTTC. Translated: CASSYIGGSNEQFF.

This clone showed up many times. Here the CDR3 reads CASSYSMTAKETQYF. The CDR3 region has the DNA TGTGCCAGCAGTTACTCGATGACCGCCAAAGAGACCCAGTACTTC. The chain uses TRBV6-2 or TRBV6-3 and TRBJ2-5; no clear D. Germline V gives CDR1 MNHEY, CDR2 SVGEGT. This CDR3 contains 15 residues. Trimming stripped 0 bases from V and 3 bases from J, with 11 bases between.

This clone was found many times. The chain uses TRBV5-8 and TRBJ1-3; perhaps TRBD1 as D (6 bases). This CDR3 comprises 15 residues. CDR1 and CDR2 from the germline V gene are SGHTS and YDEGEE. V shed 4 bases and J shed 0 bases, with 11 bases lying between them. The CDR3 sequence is CASSRGQHSGNTIYF. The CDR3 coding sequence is TGTGCCAGCAGCCGCGGACAGCACTCTGGAAACACCATATATTTT.

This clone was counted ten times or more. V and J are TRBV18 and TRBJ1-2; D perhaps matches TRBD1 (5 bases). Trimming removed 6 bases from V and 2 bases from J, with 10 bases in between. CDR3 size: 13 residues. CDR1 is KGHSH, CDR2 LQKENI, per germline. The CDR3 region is CASSEDNNYGYTF. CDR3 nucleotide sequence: TGTGCCAGCTCTGAGGACAACAACTATGGCTACACCTTC.

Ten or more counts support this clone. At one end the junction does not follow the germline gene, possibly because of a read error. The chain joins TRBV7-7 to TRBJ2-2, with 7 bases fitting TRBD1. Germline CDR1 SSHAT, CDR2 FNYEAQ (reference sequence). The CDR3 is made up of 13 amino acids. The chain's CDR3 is CASSHQGDGELFF. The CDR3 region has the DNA TGTGCTAGCAGCCATCAGGGGGACGGGGAGCTGTTTTTT.

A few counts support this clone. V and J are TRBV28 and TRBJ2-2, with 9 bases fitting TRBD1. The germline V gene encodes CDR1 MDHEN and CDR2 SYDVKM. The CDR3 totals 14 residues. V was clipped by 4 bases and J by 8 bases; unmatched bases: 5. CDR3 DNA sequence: TGTGCCAGCAGTTGGGACAGGGATTTAGGGGAGCTGTTTTTT. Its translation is CASSWDRDLGELFF.

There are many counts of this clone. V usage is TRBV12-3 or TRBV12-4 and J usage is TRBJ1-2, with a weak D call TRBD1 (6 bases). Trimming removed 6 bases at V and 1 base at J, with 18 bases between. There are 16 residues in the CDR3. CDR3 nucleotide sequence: TGTGCCAGCAGCCTAGACCTACAGGGAATTAACTATGGCTACACCTTC. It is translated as CASSLDLQGINYGYTF.

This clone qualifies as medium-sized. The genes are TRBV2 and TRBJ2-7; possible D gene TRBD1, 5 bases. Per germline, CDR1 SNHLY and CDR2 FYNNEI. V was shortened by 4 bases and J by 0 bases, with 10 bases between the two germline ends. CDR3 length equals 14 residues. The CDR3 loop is CASSAQGLSYEQYF. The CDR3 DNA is TGTGCCAGCAGTGCTCAGGGTCTCTCCTACGAGCAGTACTTC.

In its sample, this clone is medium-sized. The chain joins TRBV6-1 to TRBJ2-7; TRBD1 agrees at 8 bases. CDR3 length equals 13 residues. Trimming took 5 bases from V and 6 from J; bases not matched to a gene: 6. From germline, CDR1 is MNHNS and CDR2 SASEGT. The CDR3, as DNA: TGTGCCAGCAGTTTCAGGGGGCAACTCGAGCAGTACTTC. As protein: CASSFRGQLEQYF.

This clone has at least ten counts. The CDR3 sequence: CASSPGAGDYGYTF. Written as DNA, the CDR3 is TGTGCCAGCAGCCCCGGAGCAGGGGACTATGGCTACACCTTC. V usage is TRBV11-2 and J usage is TRBJ1-2, with D possibly TRBD1 on 6 matching bases. The CDR3 runs 14 residues. Germline CDR1 is SGHAT and CDR2 is FQNNGV. V shed 5 bases and J shed 3 bases, with 13 bases lying between them.

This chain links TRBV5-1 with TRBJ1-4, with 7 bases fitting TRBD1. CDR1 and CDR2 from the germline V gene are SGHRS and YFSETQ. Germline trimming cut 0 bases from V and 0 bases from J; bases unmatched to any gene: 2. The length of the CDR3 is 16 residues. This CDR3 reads CASSLAQGATNEKLFF. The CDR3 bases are TGCGCCAGCAGCTTGGCCCAGGGGGCAACTAATGAAAAACTGTTTTTT.

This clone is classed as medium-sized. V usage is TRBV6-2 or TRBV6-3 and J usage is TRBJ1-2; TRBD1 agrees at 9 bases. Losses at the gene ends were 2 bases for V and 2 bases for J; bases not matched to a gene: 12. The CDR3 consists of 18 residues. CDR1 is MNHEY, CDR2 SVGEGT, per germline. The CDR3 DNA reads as TGTGCCAGCAGTTACGGGACCGGGACAGGGAAGGAAAACTATGGCTACACCTTC. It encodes CASSYGTGTGKENYGYTF.

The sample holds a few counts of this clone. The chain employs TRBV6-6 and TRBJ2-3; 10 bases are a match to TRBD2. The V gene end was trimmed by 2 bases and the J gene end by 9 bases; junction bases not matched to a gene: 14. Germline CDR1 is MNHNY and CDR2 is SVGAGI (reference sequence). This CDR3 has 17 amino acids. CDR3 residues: CASSYGQLSSGSQTQYF. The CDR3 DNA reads TGTGCCAGCAGTTACGGGCAACTGTCTAGCGGGAGTCAAACGCAGTATTTT.

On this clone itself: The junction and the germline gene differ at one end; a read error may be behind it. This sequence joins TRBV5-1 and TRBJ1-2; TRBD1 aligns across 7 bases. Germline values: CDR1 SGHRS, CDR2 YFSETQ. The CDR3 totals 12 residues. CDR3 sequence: CASSLDRSGYTF. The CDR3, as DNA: TGCGCCAGCAGTTTGGACAGGAGTGGCTACACCTTC. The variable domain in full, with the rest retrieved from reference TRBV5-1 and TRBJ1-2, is KAGVTQTPRYLIKTRGQQVTLSCSPISGHRSVSWYQQTPGQGLQFLFEYFSETQRNKGNFPGRFSGRQFSNSRSEMNVSTLELGDSALYLCASSLDRSGYTFGSGTRLTVV.

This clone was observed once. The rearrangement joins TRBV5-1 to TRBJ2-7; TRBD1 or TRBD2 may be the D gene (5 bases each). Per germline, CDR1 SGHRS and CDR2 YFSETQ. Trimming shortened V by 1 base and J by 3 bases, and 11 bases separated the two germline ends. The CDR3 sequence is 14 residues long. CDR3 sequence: CASSLSSGSYEQYF. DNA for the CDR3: TGCGCCAGCAGCTTGTCCTCAGGGAGCTACGAGCAGTACTTC. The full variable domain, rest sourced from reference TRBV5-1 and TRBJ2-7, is KAGVTQTPRYLIKTRGQQVTLSCSPISGHRSVSWYQQTPGQGLQFLFEYFSETQRNKGNFPGRFSGRQFSNSRSEMNVSTLELGDSALYLCASSLSSGSYEQYFGPGTRLTVT.

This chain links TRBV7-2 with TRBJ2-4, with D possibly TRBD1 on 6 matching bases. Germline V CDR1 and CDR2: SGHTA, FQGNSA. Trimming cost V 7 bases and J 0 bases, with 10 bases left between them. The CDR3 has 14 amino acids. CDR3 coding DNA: TGTGCCAGCACCCAACAGGGAGCCAAAAACATTCAGTACTTC. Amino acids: CASTQQGAKNIQYF.

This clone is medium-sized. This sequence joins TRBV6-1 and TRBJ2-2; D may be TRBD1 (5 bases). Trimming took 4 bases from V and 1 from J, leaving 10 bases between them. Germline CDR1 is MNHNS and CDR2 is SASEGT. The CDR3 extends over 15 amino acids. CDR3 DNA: TGTGCCAGCAGTGCCTACAGGAGGAACACCGGGGAGCTGTTTTTT. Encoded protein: CASSAYRRNTGELFF.

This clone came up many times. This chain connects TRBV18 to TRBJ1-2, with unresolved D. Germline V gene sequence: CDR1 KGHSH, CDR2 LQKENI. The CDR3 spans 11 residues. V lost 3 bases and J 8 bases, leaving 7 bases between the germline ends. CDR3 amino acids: CASSPTIGYTF. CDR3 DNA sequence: TGTGCCAGCTCACCGACCATAGGCTACACCTTC.

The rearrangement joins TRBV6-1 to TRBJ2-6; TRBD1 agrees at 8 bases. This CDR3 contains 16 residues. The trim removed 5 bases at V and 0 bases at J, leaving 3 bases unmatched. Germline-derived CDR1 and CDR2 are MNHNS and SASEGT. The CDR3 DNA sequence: TGTGCCAGCAGTTGGGACAGGATCTCTGGGGCCAACGTCCTGACTTTC. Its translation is CASSWDRISGANVLTF.

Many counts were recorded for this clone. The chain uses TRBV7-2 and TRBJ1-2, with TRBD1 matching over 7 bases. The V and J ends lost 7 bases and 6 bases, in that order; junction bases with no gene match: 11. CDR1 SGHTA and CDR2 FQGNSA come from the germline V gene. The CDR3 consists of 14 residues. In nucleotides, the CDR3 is TGTGCCAGCACCCGTGAGGGGGCGTCGGATGGCTACACCTTC. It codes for CASTREGASDGYTF.

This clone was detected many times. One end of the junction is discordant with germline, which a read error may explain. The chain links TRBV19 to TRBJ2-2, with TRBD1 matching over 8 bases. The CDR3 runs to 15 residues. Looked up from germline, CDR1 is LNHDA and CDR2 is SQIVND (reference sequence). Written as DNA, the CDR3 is TGTGCCAGTAGTTTAGACAGGGGTAATTCCGGGGAGCTGTTTTTT. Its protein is CASSLDRGNSGELFF.

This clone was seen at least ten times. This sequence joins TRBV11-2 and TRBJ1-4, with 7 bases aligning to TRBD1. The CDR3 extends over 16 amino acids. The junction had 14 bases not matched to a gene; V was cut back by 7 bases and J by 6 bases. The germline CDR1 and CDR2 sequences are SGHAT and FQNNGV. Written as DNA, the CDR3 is TGTGCCAGCAACACCGGGCAAGGCAGGGGGGATGAAAAACTGTTTTTT. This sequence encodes CASNTGQGRGDEKLFF.

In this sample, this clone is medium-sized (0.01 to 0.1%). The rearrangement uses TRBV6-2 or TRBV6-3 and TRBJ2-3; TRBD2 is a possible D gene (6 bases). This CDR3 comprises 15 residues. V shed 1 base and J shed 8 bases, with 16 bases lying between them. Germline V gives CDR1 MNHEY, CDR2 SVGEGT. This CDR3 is CASSYWGGEGATQYF. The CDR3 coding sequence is TGTGCCAGCAGTTACTGGGGCGGGGAAGGAGCTACGCAGTATTTT.

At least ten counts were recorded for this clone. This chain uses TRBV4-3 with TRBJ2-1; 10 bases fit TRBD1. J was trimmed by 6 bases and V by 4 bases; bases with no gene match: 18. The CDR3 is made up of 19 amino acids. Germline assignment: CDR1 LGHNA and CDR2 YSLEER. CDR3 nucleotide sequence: TGCGCCAGCAGCCGCAAATTCGGTCCCGGGACAGGGGAAAGCAATGAGCAGTTCTTC. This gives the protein CASSRKFGPGTGESNEQFF.